This TCR beta chain was identified in a study of identical twins. Study findings and constraints: Low generation probability was overrepresented in out-of-frame alpha sequences shared by twins. Insertions were reduced in abundant cord blood beta clonotypes but not in memory repertoires.

After template switching added a universal primer site, the resulting cDNA carried unique molecular identifiers. TCRdb re-derived calls from the 5' RACE reads in MiXCR, one entry per CDR3 protein. The table has approximately 630,000 distinct CDR3 sequences, under 8.5% seen once. The V and J ends lost 3 bases and 4 bases respectively, with 13 bases between them. This CDR3 region has 15 residues. Germline CDR1 is LGHDT and CDR2 is YNNKEL (reference sequence). At least ten counts were recorded for this clonotype. Its target is not known. This same sample was also part of a study on yellow fever vaccine responses in identical twins.

This sequence was found in a young woman in good health. The sequenced material came from PBMCs. The gene calls are TRBV3-1 and TRBJ2-1; D might be TRBD2 (6 bases). CDR3 DNA: TGTGCCAGCAGCCATTTTGGACGGGGGTACAATGAGCAGTTCTTC. This codes for CASSHFGRGYNEQFF.